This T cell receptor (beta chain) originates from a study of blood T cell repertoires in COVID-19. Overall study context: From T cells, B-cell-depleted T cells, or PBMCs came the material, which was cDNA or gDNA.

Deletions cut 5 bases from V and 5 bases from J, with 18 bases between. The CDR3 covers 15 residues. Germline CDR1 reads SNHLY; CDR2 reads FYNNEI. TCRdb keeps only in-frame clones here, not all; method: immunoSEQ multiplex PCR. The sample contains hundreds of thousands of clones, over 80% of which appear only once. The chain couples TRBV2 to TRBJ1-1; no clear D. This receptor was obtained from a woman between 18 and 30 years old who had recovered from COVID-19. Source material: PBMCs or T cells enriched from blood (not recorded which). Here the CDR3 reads CASSPMGRSPTEAFF. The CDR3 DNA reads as TGTGCCAGCAGTCCCATGGGCAGATCTCCTACTGAAGCTTTCTTT.